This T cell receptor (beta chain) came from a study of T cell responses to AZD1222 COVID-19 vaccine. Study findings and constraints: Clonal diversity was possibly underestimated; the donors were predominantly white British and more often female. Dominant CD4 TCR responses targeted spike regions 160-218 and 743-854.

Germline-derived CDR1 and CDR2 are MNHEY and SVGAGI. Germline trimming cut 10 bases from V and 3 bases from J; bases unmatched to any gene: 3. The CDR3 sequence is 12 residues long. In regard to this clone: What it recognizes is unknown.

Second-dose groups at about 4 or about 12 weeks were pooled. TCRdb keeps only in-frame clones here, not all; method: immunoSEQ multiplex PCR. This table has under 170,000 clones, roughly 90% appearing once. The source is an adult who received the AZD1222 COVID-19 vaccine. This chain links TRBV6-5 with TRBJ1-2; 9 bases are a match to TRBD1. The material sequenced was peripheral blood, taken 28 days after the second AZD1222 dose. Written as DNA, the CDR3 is TGTGCCACCGGGGACAGGGACTATGGCTACACCTTC. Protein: CATGDRDYGYTF.